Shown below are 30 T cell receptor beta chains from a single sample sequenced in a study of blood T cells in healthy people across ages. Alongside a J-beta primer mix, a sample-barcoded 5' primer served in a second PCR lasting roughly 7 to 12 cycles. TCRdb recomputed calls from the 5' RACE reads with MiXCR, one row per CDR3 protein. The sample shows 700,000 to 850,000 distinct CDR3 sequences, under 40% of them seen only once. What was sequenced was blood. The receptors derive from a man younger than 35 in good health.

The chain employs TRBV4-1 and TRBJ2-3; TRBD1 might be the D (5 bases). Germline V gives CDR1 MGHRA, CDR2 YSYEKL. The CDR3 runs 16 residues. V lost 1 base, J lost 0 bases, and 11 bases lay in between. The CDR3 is CASSQGVGESTDTQYF. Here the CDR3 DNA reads TGCGCCAGCAGCCAAGGGGTAGGGGAAAGCACAGATACGCAGTATTTT.

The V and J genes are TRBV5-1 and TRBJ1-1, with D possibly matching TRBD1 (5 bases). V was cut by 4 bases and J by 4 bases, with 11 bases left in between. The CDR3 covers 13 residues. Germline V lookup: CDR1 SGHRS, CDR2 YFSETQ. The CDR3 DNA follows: TGCGCCAGCAGCACCGGGGGGGGCACTGAAGCTTTCTTT. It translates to CASSTGGGTEAFF. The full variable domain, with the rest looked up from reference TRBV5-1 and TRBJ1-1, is KAGVTQTPRYLIKTRGQQVTLSCSPISGHRSVSWYQQTPGQGLQFLFEYFSETQRNKGNFPGRFSGRQFSNSRSEMNVSTLELGDSALYLCASSTGGGTEAFFGQGTRLTVV.

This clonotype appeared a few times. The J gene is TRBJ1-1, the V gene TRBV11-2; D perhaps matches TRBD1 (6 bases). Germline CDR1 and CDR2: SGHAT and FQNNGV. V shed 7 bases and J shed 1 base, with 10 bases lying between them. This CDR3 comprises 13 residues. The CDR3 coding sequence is TGTGCCAGCACCGGACAGACGAACACTGAAGCTTTCTTT. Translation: CASTGQTNTEAFF.

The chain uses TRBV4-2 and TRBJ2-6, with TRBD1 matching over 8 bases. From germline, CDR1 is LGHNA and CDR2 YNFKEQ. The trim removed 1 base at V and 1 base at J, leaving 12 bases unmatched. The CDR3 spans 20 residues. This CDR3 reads CASSQVPDRASVSGANVLTF. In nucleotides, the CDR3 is TGTGCCAGCAGCCAAGTTCCGGACAGGGCGTCAGTGTCTGGGGCCAACGTCCTGACTTTC.

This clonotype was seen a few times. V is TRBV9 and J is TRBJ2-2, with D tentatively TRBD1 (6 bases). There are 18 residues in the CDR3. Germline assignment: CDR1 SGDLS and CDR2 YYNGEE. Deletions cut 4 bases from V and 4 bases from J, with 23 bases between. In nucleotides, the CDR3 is TGTGCCAGCAGCTTACGGACAGAATACCGCGAGGGCACCGGGGAGCTGTTTTTT. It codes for CASSLRTEYREGTGELFF.

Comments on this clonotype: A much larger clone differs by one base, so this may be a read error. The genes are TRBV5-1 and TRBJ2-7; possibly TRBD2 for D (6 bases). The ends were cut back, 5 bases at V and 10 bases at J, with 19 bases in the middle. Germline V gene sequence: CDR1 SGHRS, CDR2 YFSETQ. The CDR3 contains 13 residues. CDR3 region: CASRSGLQEIQYF. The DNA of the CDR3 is TGCGCCAGCAGATCGGGACTTCAAGAGATCCAGTACTTC.

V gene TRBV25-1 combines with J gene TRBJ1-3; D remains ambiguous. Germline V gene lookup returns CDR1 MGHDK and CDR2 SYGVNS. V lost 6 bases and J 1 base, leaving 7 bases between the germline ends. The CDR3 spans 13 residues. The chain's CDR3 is CASRVGSGNTIYF. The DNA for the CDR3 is TGTGCCAGCAGGGTAGGGTCTGGAAACACCATATATTTT.

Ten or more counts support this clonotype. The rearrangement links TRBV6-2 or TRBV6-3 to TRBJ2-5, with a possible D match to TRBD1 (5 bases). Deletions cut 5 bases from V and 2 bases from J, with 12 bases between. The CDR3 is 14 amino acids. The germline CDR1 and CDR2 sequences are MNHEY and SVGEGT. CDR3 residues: CASSRRQIQETQYF. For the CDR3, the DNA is TGTGCCAGCAGTCGACGACAGATACAAGAGACCCAGTACTTC.

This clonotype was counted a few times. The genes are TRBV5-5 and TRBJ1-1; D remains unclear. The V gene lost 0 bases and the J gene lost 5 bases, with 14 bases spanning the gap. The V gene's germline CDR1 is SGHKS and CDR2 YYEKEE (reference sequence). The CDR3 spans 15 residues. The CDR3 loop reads CASSLAGERETEAFF. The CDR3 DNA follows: TGTGCCAGCAGCTTGGCTGGGGAGAGAGAAACTGAAGCTTTCTTT.

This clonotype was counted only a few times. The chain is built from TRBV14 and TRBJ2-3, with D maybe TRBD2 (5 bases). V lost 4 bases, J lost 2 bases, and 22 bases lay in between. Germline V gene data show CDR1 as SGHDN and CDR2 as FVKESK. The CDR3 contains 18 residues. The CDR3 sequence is CASSPYFGESTLTDTQYF. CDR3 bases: TGTGCCAGCAGCCCTTACTTCGGGGAGTCGACTCTCACAGATACGCAGTATTTT. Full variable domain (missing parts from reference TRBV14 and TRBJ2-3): EAGVTQFPSHSVIEKGQTVTLRCDPISGHDNLYWYRRVMGKEIKFLLHFVKESKQDESGMPNNRFLAERTGGTYSTLKVQPAELEDSGVYFCASSPYFGESTLTDTQYFGPGTRLTVL.

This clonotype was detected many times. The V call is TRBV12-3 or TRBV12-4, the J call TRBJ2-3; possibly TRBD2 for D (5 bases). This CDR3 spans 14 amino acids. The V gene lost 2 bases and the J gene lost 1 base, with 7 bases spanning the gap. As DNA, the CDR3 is TGTGCCAGCAGTTTATTCGGGGGCACAGATACGCAGTATTTT. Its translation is CASSLFGGTDTQYF.

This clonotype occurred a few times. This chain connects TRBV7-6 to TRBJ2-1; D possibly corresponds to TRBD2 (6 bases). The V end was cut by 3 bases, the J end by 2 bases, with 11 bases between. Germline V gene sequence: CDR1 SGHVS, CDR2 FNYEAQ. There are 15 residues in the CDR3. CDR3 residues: CASSFTGGTYNEQFF. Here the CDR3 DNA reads TGTGCCAGCAGCTTCACAGGAGGGACCTACAATGAGCAGTTCTTC.

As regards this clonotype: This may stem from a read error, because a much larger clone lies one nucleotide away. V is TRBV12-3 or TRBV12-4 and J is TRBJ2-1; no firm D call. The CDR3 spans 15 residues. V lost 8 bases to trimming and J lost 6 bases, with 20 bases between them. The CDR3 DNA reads TGTGCCAGCGCCAAAGAGGTATCACAAGGCAATGAGCAGTTCTTC. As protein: CASAKEVSQGNEQFF.

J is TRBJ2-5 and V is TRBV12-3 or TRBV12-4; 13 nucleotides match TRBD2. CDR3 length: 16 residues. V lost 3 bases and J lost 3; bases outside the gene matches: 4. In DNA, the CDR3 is TGTGCCAGCAGTTTGGGGACTAGCGGGGCTAAAGAGACCCAGTACTTC. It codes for CASSLGTSGAKETQYF.

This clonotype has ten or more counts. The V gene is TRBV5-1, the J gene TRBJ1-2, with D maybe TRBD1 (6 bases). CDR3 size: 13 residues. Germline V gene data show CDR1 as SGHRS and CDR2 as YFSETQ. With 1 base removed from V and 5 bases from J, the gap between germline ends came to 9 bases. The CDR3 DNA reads TGCGCCAGCAGCTTGTCAGGGGCTTATGGCTACACCTTC. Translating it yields CASSLSGAYGYTF.

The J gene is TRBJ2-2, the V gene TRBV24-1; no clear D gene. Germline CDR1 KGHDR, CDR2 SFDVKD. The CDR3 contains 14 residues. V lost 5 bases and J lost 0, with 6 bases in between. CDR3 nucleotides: TGTGCCACCAGTGGCCCGACGAACACCGGGGAGCTGTTTTTT. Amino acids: CATSGPTNTGELFF.

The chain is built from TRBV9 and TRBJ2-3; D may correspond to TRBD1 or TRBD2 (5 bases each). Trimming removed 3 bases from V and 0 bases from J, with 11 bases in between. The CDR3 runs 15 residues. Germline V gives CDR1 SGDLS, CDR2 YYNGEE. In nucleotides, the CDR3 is TGTGCCAGCAGCGGCCGGGACCCAAGCACAGATACGCAGTATTTT. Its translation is CASSGRDPSTDTQYF.

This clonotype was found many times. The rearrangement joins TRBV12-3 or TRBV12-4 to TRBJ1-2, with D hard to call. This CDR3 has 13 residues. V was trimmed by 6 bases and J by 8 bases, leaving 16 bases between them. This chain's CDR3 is CASSISPIAGYTF. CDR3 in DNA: TGTGCCAGCAGCATATCACCGATAGCAGGCTACACCTTC.

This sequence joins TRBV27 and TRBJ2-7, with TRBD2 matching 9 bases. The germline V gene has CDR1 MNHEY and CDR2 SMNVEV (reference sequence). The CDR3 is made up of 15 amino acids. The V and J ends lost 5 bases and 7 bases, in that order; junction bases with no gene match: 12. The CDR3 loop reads CASSPLAGTRNEQYF. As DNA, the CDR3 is TGTGCCAGCAGTCCTCTAGCGGGAACCCGGAATGAGCAGTACTTC.

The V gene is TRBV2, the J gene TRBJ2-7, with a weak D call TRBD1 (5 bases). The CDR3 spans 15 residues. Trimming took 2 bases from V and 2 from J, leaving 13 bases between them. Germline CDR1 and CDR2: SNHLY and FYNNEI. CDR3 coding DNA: TGTGCCAGCAGTGAATGGTGGGGCCCCACCTACGAGCAGTACTTC. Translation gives CASSEWWGPTYEQYF.

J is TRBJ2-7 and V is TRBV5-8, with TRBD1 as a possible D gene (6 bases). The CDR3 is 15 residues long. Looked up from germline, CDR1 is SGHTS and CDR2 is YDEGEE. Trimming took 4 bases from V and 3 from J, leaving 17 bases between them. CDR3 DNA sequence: TGTGCCAGCAGCGTTCACAGGGTCGGGAACTACGAGCAGTACTTC. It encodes CASSVHRVGNYEQYF. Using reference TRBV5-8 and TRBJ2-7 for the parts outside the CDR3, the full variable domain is EAGVTQSPTHLIKTRGQQATLRCSPISGHTSVYWYQQALGLGLQFLLWYDEGEERNRGNFPPRFSGRQFPNYSSELNVNALELEDSALYLCASSVHRVGNYEQYFGPGTRLTVT.

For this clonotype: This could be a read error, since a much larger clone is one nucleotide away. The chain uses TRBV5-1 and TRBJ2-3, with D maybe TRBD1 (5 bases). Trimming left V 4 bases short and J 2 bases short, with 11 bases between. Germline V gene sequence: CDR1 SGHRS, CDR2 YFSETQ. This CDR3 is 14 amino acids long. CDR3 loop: CASSVSRDTDTQYF. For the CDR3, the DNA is TGCGCCAGCAGCGTGAGCAGGGACACAGATACGCAGTATTTT.

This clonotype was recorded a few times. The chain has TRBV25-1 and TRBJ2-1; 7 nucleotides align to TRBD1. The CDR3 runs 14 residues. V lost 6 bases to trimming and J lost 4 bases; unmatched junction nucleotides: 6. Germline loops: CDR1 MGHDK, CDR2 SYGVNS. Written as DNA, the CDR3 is TGTGCCAGCAGGGAGACAGGGTCGTACAATGAGCAGTTCTTC. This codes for CASRETGSYNEQFF.

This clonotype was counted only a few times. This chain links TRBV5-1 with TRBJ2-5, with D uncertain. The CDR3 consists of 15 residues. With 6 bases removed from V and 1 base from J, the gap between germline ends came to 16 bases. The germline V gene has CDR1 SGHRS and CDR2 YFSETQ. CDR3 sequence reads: CASTRDPGPQETQYF. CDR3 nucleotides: TGCGCCAGCACCAGAGACCCGGGCCCCCAAGAGACCCAGTACTTC. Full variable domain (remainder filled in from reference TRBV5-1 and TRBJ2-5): KAGVTQTPRYLIKTRGQQVTLSCSPISGHRSVSWYQQTPGQGLQFLFEYFSETQRNKGNFPGRFSGRQFSNSRSEMNVSTLELGDSALYLCASTRDPGPQETQYFGPGTRLLVL.

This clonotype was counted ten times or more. CDR3 DNA: TGTGCCAGCAGCGTAGCTGGGCTCCCCTCCACAGATACGCAGTATTTT. It translates to CASSVAGLPSTDTQYF. The gene calls are TRBV9 and TRBJ2-3; D uncertain. The germline V gene encodes CDR1 SGDLS and CDR2 YYNGEE. Trimming stripped 0 bases from V and 2 bases from J, with 13 bases between. This CDR3 is 16 amino acids long.

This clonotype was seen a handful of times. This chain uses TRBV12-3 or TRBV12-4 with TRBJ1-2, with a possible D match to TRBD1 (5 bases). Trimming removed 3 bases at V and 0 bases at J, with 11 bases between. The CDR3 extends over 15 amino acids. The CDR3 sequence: CASSFNGHTNYGYTF. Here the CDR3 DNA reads TGTGCCAGCAGTTTTAACGGACATACTAACTATGGCTACACCTTC.

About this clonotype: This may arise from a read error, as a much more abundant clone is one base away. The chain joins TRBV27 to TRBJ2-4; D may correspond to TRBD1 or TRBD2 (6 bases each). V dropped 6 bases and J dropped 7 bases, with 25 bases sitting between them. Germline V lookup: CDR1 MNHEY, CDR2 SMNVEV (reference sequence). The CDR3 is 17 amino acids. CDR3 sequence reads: CASSNLGGSPGTNIQYF. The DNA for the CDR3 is TGTGCCAGCAGCAATCTGGGGGGCTCCCCAGGGACCAACATTCAGTACTTC.

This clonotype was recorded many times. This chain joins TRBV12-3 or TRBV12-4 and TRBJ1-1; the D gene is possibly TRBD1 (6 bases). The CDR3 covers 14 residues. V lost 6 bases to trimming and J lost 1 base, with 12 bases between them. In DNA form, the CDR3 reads TGTGCCAGCAGCCCAGGGGTGGCGAACACTGAAGCTTTCTTT. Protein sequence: CASSPGVANTEAFF.

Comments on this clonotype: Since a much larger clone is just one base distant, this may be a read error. Here the CDR3 reads CSVSPSARHETTQYF. CDR3 bases: TGCAGTGTTAGCCCTTCGGCAAGGCACGAGACGACCCAGTACTTC. The rearrangement links TRBV20-1 to TRBJ2-5; D gene ambiguous. CDR1 is DFQATT, CDR2 SNEGSKA, per germline (reference sequence). Trimming removed 7 bases at V and 7 bases at J, with 25 bases between. The CDR3 covers 15 residues.

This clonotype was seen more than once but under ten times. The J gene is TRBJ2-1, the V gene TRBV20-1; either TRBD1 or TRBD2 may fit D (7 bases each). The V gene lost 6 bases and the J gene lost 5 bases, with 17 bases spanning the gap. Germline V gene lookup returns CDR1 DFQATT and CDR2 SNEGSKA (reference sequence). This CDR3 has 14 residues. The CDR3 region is CSARGAGDHNEQFF. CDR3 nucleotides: TGCAGTGCCAGGGGGGCGGGGGACCACAATGAGCAGTTCTTC.